One and the same sample provided the 7 T cell receptor beta chains below, sequenced in a study of CD8 T cells in Susac syndrome (dated by TCRdb to the late 2010s). The receptor library was made with the immunoSEQ multiplex PCR assay. RNA was extracted using the RNeasy kit, and roughly 0.5 to 1 ug of the RNA was reverse transcribed with random hexamers. The raw public reads went through TCRdb reprocessing: fastp at Q25, MiXCR clone calling, in-frame beta chains kept. Every entry covers one CDR3 protein and lists the most common genes and DNA from its rows. For this sample there are hundreds of thousands of distinct CDR3 sequences; 93% appear just once. The ten most abundant clones make up approximately 0.07% of the sample. Sequencing was carried out using CD4+ T cells from PBMCs. These receptors originate from a human donor with multiple sclerosis.

The genes are TRBV7-9 and TRBJ2-2; D is ambiguous. Trimming took off 5 bases at V and 7 bases at J, with 11 bases between the two ends. The CDR3 extends over 13 amino acids. CDR1 is SEHNR, CDR2 FQNEAQ, per germline (reference sequence). CDR3 nucleotides: TGTGCCAGCAGCATCTCCGACGGCGGGGAGCTGTTTTTT. Translating it yields CASSISDGGELFF.

The rearrangement joins TRBV27 to TRBJ1-3; 7 bases map to TRBD1. The CDR3 consists of 15 residues. With V trimmed by 6 bases and J by 4 bases, 9 bases remained unmatched. Per germline, CDR1 MNHEY and CDR2 SMNVEV (reference sequence). CDR3: CASSHRGVVGNTIYF. Written as DNA, the CDR3 is TGTGCCAGCAGCCACAGGGGAGTAGTCGGAAACACCATATATTTT.

This chain uses TRBV20-1 with TRBJ2-7, with 11 nucleotides matching TRBD2. This CDR3 contains 14 residues. Unmatched junction bases numbered 3, after V lost 5 bases and J lost 0 bases. Germline V lookup: CDR1 DFQATT, CDR2 SNEGSKA (reference sequence). CDR3 in DNA: TGCAGTGCTCCCGGACTAGCGGGCTCCTACGAGCAGTACTTC. Residues: CSAPGLAGSYEQYF.

This chain connects TRBV12-3 or TRBV12-4 to TRBJ1-2, with 7 bases lining up with TRBD1. The ends lost 8 bases at V and 1 base at J; junction bases unmatched: 4. The CDR3 loop spans 13 amino acids. CDR3 residues: CASGTDHNYGYTF. CDR3 DNA: TGTGCCAGCGGGACAGACCATAACTATGGCTACACCTTC.

This clonotype was detected only once. V gene TRBV20-1 combines with J gene TRBJ1-1; D remains unclear. Trimming pared 6 bases from V and 0 bases from J, leaving 14 bases between. Germline CDR1 is DFQATT and CDR2 is SNEGSKA (reference sequence). The CDR3 totals 14 residues. This CDR3 is CSATPDGMNTEAFF. DNA for the CDR3: TGCAGTGCCACCCCCGACGGTATGAACACTGAAGCTTTCTTT.

The chain couples TRBV29-1 to TRBJ2-7; 8 bases are shared with TRBD2. V shed 7 bases and J 2 bases; nucleotides not matched to a gene: 1. The CDR3 contains 11 residues. The germline V gene encodes CDR1 SQVTM and CDR2 ANQGSEA. The CDR3 region is CSAGGAYEQYF. DNA for the CDR3: TGCAGCGCGGGAGGGGCCTACGAGCAGTACTTC.

The chain couples TRBV10-3 to TRBJ1-2; D is perhaps TRBD1 (5 bases). The CDR3 spans 18 residues. V lost 0 bases, J lost 4 bases, and 21 bases lay in between. Germline V gene lookup returns CDR1 ENHRY and CDR2 SYGVKD. The CDR3 coding sequence is TGTGCCATCAGTGAGTCCCTCCCCGGACAATCGGGAGGCTATGGCTACACCTTC. Translation: CAISESLPGQSGGYGYTF.